Included here is one T cell receptor (beta chain) sequence, with context. This clone was detected a few times. Its antigen is unknown. The input lacks base qualities; no much larger clone sits a single base away. Using the deep immunoSEQ assay, TCR CDR3 regions were amplified from genomic DNA by multiplex PCR. For each cell subset, the extracted genomic DNA was distributed evenly across all wells of several immunoSEQ 96-well plates, and each plate served as one replicate. Each replicate PCR for sorted subsets received approximately 200 ng genomic DNA, equal to roughly 30,000 T cell genomes. Purified libraries were quantified with a Qubit 3.0 fluorometer, sized on a Bioanalyzer 2100, and re-quantified with the KAPA Library Quantification kit. Every immunoSEQ 96-well plate was sequenced on a dedicated single-read 150-cycle Illumina NextSeq 550 flow cell. Per the source publication's procedure: Because the immunoSEQ output held only junctional sequences and lacked quality scores, the filtering could not match the filtering applied to full-length reads. Sequences were annotated with PyIR, a Python wrapper for IgBLAST v1.9, and V/J genes and CDR3 were assigned using IMGT germline references. Any read was removed if the V/J assignment was weak (E-value above 1e-6), the CDR3 was missing, or the read contained stop codons, out-of-frame junctions, or ambiguous translated residues. A V3J clonotype was defined by an identical inferred V gene, J gene, and CDR3 amino acid sequence. The percentage overlap between two repertoires was calculated by dividing the number of shared unique clonotypes by the size of the smaller repertoire. Three approaches were used to assess repertoire richness: RTK rarefaction, the Chao1 estimator, and Recon v2.1 estimates of unobserved clonotypes. Generation probabilities were computed with OLGA for all TCRbeta clonotypes obtained by the gDNA method from four donors. TCRdb took this table from immuneACCESS and kept in-frame rearrangements with V and J called. Such tables lack part of the clones; where checked against another copy, unresolved V genes explain under half of the gap, and the rest is unexplained. For V, J and clone size, that table is used; D and trimming come from the DNA. The sample yields 980,000 or so clones; approximately 76% were counted once. The ten largest clones represent 1.5% of the sample.

These data originate in a study of shared clonotypes between healthy human individuals (dated by TCRdb to about 2020). As for the study more broadly: The cohort included three men and two women between 18 and 49 years of age. To estimate repertoire size and how much clonotypes are shared between individuals, the study performed deep sequencing of blood TCR repertoires from five healthy adults. For each donor, CD4 naive and CD4 memory were each given three plates, CD8 naive was given two plates, and CD8 memory was given one plate. Between about 0.8 and 9 billion PBMCs per donor were obtained by leukapheresis. Different laboratories and diverse techniques were used to prepare libraries and sequence TCR repertoires, to increase sequencing depth and limit assay-specific biases. Points the paper makes about the study in general: Even with the large sequencing depth, rarefaction of the sorted-subset datasets indicated that sequencing was incomplete. Pairwise subsampling indicated that sequencing depth was expected to affect the degree of clonotype sharing among donors. Higher generation probabilities were observed for clonotypes shared by all four sorted-subset donors than for non-shared clonotypes. When a few donors were compared, the shared fraction of clonotypes was around 5% for naive CD4, around 4% for naive CD8, 2.3% for memory CD4, and under 0.5% for memory CD8. The genetic and exposure-history diversity represented was limited by the small number of donors. Sampling was restricted to blood, and TCR repertoires in tissue are likely to differ from TCR repertoires in blood. Larger estimated clonotype richness was generally found for naive subsets than for memory subsets.

Relative to germline, V is missing 7 bases and J is missing 5 bases, with 8 bases of the junction outside any gene match. Sequences LNHDA (CDR1) and SQIVND (CDR2) are obtained from the germline V gene (reference sequence). The CDR3, from cysteine to phenylalanine, totals 15 residues. The entry retains the CDR3 DNA only, 45 bases that are in frame from base 1. The donors were healthy, HIV-negative adults who had no recently reported acute infections or vaccinations. Every donor was a Caucasian adult residing in Nashville, Tennessee, USA. CD4+ T cells were enriched by magnetic negative selection, after which naive cells were positively selected on CD45RA and the negative fraction was taken as the memory subset. Blood was collected by leukapheresis, and PBMCs were isolated by Ficoll-Histopaque density gradient centrifugation and then cryopreserved in liquid nitrogen vapor phase. Purity and quantity of every magnetically sorted T cell population were checked by analytical flow cytometry. From each sorted fraction, genomic DNA was isolated and quantified by UV absorbance on a Nanodrop 2000c.

This chain joins TRBV19 to TRBJ2-5, with 12 bases aligning to TRBD1. The receptor was derived from a man between 18 and 29 years old in good health. The sample was memory CD4+ T cells sorted from blood. What this sample's cell subset or site label stands for: CD45RA-negative fraction. The nucleotides read TGTGCCAGTACCAACCGGGACAGGGGGCTGGAGACCCAGTACTTC. Its protein is CASTNRDRGLETQYF. With all but the CDR3 taken from the reference TRBV19 and TRBJ2-5 genes, the full variable domain is: DGGITQSPKYLFRKEGQNVTLSCEQNLNHDAMYWYRQDPGQGLRLIYYSQIVNDFQKGDIAEGYSVSREKKESFPLTVTSAQKNPTAFYLCASTNRDRGLETQYFGPGTRLLVL.